Shown below are 22 T cell receptor beta chains from a single sample sequenced in a study of blood T cell repertoires in COVID-19. The repertoire was sequenced with immunoSEQ multiplex PCR; TCRdb's copy has only in-frame clones and lacks some. There are fewer than 150,000 clones in the sample; approximately 87% occur only once, and less than 4.5% lies in the top ten. Sequenced material: peripheral blood. All receptors come from a woman aged 55-70 years with acute or convalescent COVID-19.

The chain employs TRBV25-1 and TRBJ1-2; TRBD1 is a possible D gene (5 bases). Germline V gene lookup returns CDR1 MGHDK and CDR2 SYGVNS. The V end lost 2 bases, the J end lost 8 bases, and 12 bases lay between the germline ends. CDR3 length: 13 amino acids. CDR3 loop: CASSERQLSGYTF. The CDR3 DNA reads as TGTGCCAGCAGTGAACGACAGTTATCGGGCTACACCTTC.

This clone is a singleton in its sample. The V call is TRBV11-2, the J call TRBJ2-3, with 9 positions matching TRBD2. The germline CDR1 and CDR2 sequences are SGHAT and FQNNGV. The CDR3 has 17 residues. Unmatched junction bases numbered 10, after V lost 1 base and J lost 5 bases. CDR3 amino acids: CASSLGPGSGRKDTQYF. CDR3 sequence (DNA): TGTGCCAGCAGCTTAGGCCCTGGTAGCGGGAGAAAAGATACGCAGTATTTT.

The V gene is TRBV18, the J gene TRBJ2-5; 8 bases map to TRBD1. J lost 3 bases, V lost 3 bases, and 6 bases had no gene match. The CDR3 length is 15 residues. Germline lookup yields CDR1 KGHSH and CDR2 LQKENI. The CDR3 is CASSPGQGVEETQYF. The CDR3 DNA follows: TGTGCCAGCTCACCCGGACAGGGCGTAGAAGAGACCCAGTACTTC. The full variable domain, its missing parts supplied by reference TRBV18 and TRBJ2-5, is NAGVMQNPRHLVRRRGQEARLRCSPMKGHSHVYWYRQLPEEGLKFMVYLQKENIIDESGMPKERFSAEFPKEGPSILRIQQVVRGDSAAYFCASSPGQGVEETQYFGPGTRLLVL.

The rearrangement links TRBV2 to TRBJ1-5; D is perhaps TRBD1 (5 bases). CDR1 and CDR2 (germline): SNHLY, FYNNEI. The CDR3 has 12 residues. V was trimmed by 6 bases and J by 4 bases, leaving 7 bases between them. The CDR3 protein is CASSRENQPQHF. As DNA, the CDR3 is TGTGCCAGCAGCAGGGAAAATCAGCCCCAGCATTTT.

V usage is TRBV19 and J usage is TRBJ2-3; D is undetermined. CDR1 is LNHDA, CDR2 SQIVND, per germline (reference sequence). V lost 5 bases, J lost 1 base, and 10 bases lay in between. This CDR3 comprises 14 residues. This chain's CDR3 is CASSPRSGTDTQYF. CDR3 in DNA: TGTGCCAGTAGTCCCCGCTCGGGCACAGATACGCAGTATTTT.

This chain uses TRBV4-1 with TRBJ2-1; D ambiguous. CDR3 length: 16 residues. Germline CDR1 MGHRA, CDR2 YSYEKL. V lost 1 base, J lost 0 bases, and 10 bases lay in between. The CDR3 coding sequence is TGCGCCAGCAGCCAAGTGGTTTCCAGCTCCTACAATGAGCAGTTCTTC. Translating gives CASSQVVSSSYNEQFF.

This chain links TRBV25-1 with TRBJ1-2; maybe TRBD1 (5 bases). Between the trimmed V and J ends, which lost 7 bases and 3 bases, there was a span of 15 bases. The germline V gene encodes CDR1 MGHDK and CDR2 SYGVNS. The length of the CDR3 is 14 residues. The CDR3, as DNA: TGTGCCAGCACCGCCGTAGGCAGGGACTATGGCTACACCTTC. It encodes CASTAVGRDYGYTF.

The chain is built from TRBV5-1 and TRBJ1-1, with unresolved D. The ends were cut back, 0 bases at V and 0 bases at J, with 9 bases in the middle. Germline V gene sequence: CDR1 SGHRS, CDR2 YFSETQ. The length of the CDR3 is 15 residues. The CDR3: CASSLDGLMNTEAFF. As DNA, the CDR3 is TGCGCCAGCAGCTTGGATGGGCTTATGAACACTGAAGCTTTCTTT.

This clone was observed a few times. The V gene is TRBV19, the J gene TRBJ2-1; D unresolved. The ends were cut back, 3 bases at V and 2 bases at J, with 11 bases in the middle. The V gene's germline CDR1 is LNHDA and CDR2 SQIVND (reference sequence). This CDR3 comprises 15 residues. The CDR3 region is CASSIGGKAYNEQFF. The CDR3 DNA reads as TGTGCCAGTAGTATCGGCGGAAAAGCCTACAATGAGCAGTTCTTC.

CDR3: CASRVRTLENTEAFF. In DNA, the CDR3 is TGCGCCAGCAGGGTGAGGACACTCGAGAACACTGAAGCTTTCTTT. J is TRBJ1-1 and V is TRBV5-1, with TRBD1 as a possible D gene (5 bases). Trimming cost V 5 bases and J 1 base, with 15 bases left between them. The V gene's germline CDR1 is SGHRS and CDR2 YFSETQ. This CDR3 is built from 15 residues. Looking up the rest from reference TRBV5-1 and TRBJ1-1 gives the full variable domain: KAGVTQTPRYLIKTRGQQVTLSCSPISGHRSVSWYQQTPGQGLQFLFEYFSETQRNKGNFPGRFSGRQFSNSRSEMNVSTLELGDSALYLCASRVRTLENTEAFFGQGTRLTVV.

V usage is TRBV5-6 and J usage is TRBJ1-2, with 7 positions matching TRBD1. The length of the CDR3 is 17 residues. Trimming at V came to 4 bases and at J to 2 bases, leaving 14 bases not matched to a gene. CDR1 SGHDT and CDR2 YYEEEE come from the germline V gene. The CDR3 DNA is TGTGCCAGCAGCGTTGGATCCGAGGGACAGAGAAACTATGGCTACACCTTC. Amino acids: CASSVGSEGQRNYGYTF. The full variable domain, its missing parts supplied by reference TRBV5-6 and TRBJ1-2, is DAGVTQSPTHLIKTRGQQVTLRCSPKSGHDTVSWYQQALGQGPQFIFQYYEEEERQRGNFPDRFSGHQFPNYSSELNVNALLLGDSALYLCASSVGSEGQRNYGYTFGSGTRLTVV.

The chain carries TRBV28 and TRBJ1-1; no reliable D call. Trimming pared 3 bases from V and 3 bases from J, leaving 14 bases between. There are 15 residues in the CDR3. Germline V gene lookup returns CDR1 MDHEN and CDR2 SYDVKM. For the CDR3, the DNA is TGTGCCAGCAGTTTTGTAGGGAGTGGGGACACTGAAGCTTTCTTT. Amino acid sequence: CASSFVGSGDTEAFF.

V and J are TRBV5-1 and TRBJ2-3, with D possibly TRBD1 on 6 matching bases. The CDR3 is 13 residues long. V lost 1 base and J lost 4, with 7 bases in between. Germline V CDR1 and CDR2: SGHRS, YFSETQ. The CDR3 bases are TGCGCCAGCAGCTTGACAGGGCCAGATACGCAGTATTTT. Translated: CASSLTGPDTQYF.

The chain recombines TRBV15 with TRBJ1-2; D uncertain. The ends were cut back, 0 bases at V and 0 bases at J, with 11 bases in the middle. Germline CDR1 LNHNV, CDR2 YYDKDF (reference sequence). This CDR3 is 16 amino acids long. CDR3 DNA: TGTGCCACCAGCAGAGATCGAGCGGACCCTAACTATGGCTACACCTTC. Protein sequence: CATSRDRADPNYGYTF. Full variable domain (missing parts from reference TRBV15 and TRBJ1-2): DAMVIQNPRYQVTQFGKPVTLSCSQTLNHNVMYWYQQKSSQAPKLLFHYYDKDFNNEADTPDNFQSRRPNTSFCFLDIRSPGLGDTAMYLCATSRDRADPNYGYTFGSGTRLTVV.

This chain connects TRBV28 to TRBJ1-3; D unclear. The germline CDR1 and CDR2 sequences are MDHEN and SYDVKM. The CDR3 is 14 amino acids. V lost 8 bases to trimming and J lost 0 bases, with 11 bases between them. This CDR3 is CASLGTSSGNTIYF. The CDR3 bases are TGTGCCAGCCTAGGAACCAGCTCTGGAAACACCATATATTTT.

The chain recombines TRBV19 with TRBJ2-3; TRBD2 might be the D (5 bases). Trimming stripped 2 bases from V and 2 bases from J, with 8 bases between. This CDR3 spans 14 amino acids. Germline CDR1 LNHDA, CDR2 SQIVND (reference sequence). The CDR3 here is CASSIKRFTDTQYF. CDR3 nucleotide sequence: TGTGCCAGTAGTATAAAGCGGTTCACAGATACGCAGTATTTT.

The V gene is TRBV2, the J gene TRBJ2-7; the match to TRBD1 covers 8 bases. The germline V gene encodes CDR1 SNHLY and CDR2 FYNNEI. V lost 4 bases and J lost 5; bases outside the gene matches: 10. CDR3 length equals 15 residues. The CDR3 DNA reads TGTGCCAGCAGTGCCAACAGGGGGTATGGGGACGAGCAGTACTTC. Translated: CASSANRGYGDEQYF.

The V and J genes are TRBV11-3 and TRBJ1-5, with a tentative D call TRBD1 (6 bases). The CDR3 loop spans 19 amino acids. The V end lost 0 bases, the J end lost 1 base, and 19 bases lay between the germline ends. The germline V gene has CDR1 SGHNT and CDR2 YENEEA. This chain's CDR3 is CASSLDRPLHRDSNQPQHF. CDR3 bases: TGTGCCAGCAGCTTAGATCGCCCCCTACACAGGGACAGCAATCAGCCCCAGCATTTT.

The V gene is TRBV28, the J gene TRBJ1-2, with D hard to call. The CDR3 has 17 amino acids. Trimming took off 4 bases at V and 4 bases at J, with 22 bases between the two ends. The germline gives CDR1 MDHEN, CDR2 SYDVKM. The CDR3 loop reads CASSSFTAGPAIYGYTF. The CDR3 nucleotides read TGTGCCAGCAGTTCCTTTACGGCAGGCCCCGCAATCTATGGCTACACCTTC.

CDR3 amino acids: CATSESGQETQYF. The DNA of the CDR3 is TGTGCCACCAGTGAATCCGGGCAAGAGACCCAGTACTTC. The chain carries TRBV24-1 and TRBJ2-5, with unresolved D. The CDR3 loop spans 13 amino acids. V lost 4 bases to trimming and J lost 2 bases, with 7 bases between them. Germline lookup yields CDR1 KGHDR and CDR2 SFDVKD.

The chain recombines TRBV3-1 (or the pseudogene TRBV3-2) with TRBJ2-3; tentatively, D is TRBD2 (6 bases). The germline V gene has CDR1 LGHDT and CDR2 YNNKEL (reference sequence). The CDR3 is made up of 15 amino acids. The germline V and J ends were trimmed by 0 bases and 3 bases, with 10 bases remaining between them. The CDR3 bases are TGTGCCAGCAGCCAAGATGCGGGGAGGACAGATACGCAGTATTTT. This gives the protein CASSQDAGRTDTQYF.

This sequence joins TRBV7-2 and TRBJ1-3; D is possibly TRBD1 (6 bases). The CDR3 runs to 18 residues. The germline gives CDR1 SGHTA, CDR2 FQGNSA. V was cut by 5 bases and J by 1 base, with 21 bases left in between. The CDR3 region is CASSLTRTVLRSGNTIYF. The CDR3 DNA follows: TGTGCCAGCAGCCTAACCCGGACAGTTTTGAGGTCTGGAAACACCATATATTTT.